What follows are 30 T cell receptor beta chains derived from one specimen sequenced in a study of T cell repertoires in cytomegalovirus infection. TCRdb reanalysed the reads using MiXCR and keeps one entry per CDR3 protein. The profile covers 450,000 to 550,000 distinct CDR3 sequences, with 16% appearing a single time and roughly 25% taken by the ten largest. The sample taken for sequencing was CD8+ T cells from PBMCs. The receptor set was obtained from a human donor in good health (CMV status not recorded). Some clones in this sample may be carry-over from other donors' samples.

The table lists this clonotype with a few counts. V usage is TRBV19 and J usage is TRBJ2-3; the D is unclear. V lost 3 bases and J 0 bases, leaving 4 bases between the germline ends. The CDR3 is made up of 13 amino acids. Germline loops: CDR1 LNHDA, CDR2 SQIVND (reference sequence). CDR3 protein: CASSMSSTDTQYF. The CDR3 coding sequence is TGTGCCAGTAGTATGTCTAGCACAGATACGCAGTATTTT.

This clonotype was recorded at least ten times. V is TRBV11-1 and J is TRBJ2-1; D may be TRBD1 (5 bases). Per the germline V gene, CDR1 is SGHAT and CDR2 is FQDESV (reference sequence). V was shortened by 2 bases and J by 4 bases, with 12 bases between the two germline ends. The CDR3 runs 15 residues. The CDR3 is CASSLMQGQYNEQFF. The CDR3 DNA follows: TGTGCCAGCAGCTTAATGCAGGGCCAGTACAATGAGCAGTTCTTC.

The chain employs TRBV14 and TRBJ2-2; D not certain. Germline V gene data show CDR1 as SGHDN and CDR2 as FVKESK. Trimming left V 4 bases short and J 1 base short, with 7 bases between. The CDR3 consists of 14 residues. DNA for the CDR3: TGTGCCAGCAGCCGCGCCGGGAACACCGGGGAGCTGTTTTTT. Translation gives CASSRAGNTGELFF.

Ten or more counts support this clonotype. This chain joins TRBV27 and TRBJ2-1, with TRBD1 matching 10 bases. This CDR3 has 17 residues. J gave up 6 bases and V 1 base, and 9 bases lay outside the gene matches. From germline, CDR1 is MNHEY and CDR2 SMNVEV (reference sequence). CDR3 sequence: CASSLFPGQGKGNEQFF. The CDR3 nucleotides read TGTGCCAGCAGTTTATTCCCGGGACAGGGGAAGGGCAATGAGCAGTTCTTC.

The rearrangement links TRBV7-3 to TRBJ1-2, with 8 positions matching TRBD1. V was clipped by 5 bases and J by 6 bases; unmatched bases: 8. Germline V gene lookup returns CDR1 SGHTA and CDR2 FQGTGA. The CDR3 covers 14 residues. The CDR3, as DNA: TGTGCCAGCAGCGGACACAGGGGGGCAGATGGCTACACCTTC. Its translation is CASSGHRGADGYTF. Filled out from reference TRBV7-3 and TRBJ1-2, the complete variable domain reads GAGVSQTPSNKVTEKGKYVELRCDPISGHTALYWYRQSLGQGPEFLIYFQGTGAADDSGLPNDRFFAVRPEGSVSTLKIQRTERGDSAVYLCASSGHRGADGYTFGSGTRLTVV.

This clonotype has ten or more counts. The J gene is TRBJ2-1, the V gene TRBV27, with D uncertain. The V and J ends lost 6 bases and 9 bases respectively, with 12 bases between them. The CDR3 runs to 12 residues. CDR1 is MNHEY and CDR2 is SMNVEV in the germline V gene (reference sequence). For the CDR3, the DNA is TGTGCCAGCAGCCGACCTGTTGGTGAGCAGTTCTTC. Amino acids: CASSRPVGEQFF.

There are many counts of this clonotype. For the CDR3, the DNA is TGCGCCAGCACCCAGAGGGGGGACACGGAACTGTTTTTT. As protein: CASTQRGDTELFF. This rearrangement joins TRBV4-1 to TRBJ1-4, with TRBD1 as a possible D gene (6 bases). In germline, CDR1 is MGHRA, CDR2 YSYEKL. The CDR3 consists of 13 residues. The V and J ends lost 7 bases and 12 bases respectively, with 18 bases between them.

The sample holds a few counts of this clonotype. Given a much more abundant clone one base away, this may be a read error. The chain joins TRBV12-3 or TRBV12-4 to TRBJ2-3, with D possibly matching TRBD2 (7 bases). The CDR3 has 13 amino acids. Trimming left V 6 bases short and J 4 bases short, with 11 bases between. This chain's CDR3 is CASSPGGPDTQYF. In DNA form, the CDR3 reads TGTGCCAGCAGCCCGGGGGGCCCAGATACGCAGTATTTT.

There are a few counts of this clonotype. The CDR3 loop reads CASSGEGTMGEQFF. The CDR3 DNA sequence: TGTGCCAGCAGTGGGGAGGGGACGATGGGTGAGCAGTTCTTC. The chain employs TRBV25-1 and TRBJ2-1, with TRBD2 identical over 7 bases. CDR3 size: 14 residues. The germline V gene has CDR1 MGHDK and CDR2 SYGVNS. The ends lost 4 bases at V and 9 bases at J; junction bases unmatched: 9.

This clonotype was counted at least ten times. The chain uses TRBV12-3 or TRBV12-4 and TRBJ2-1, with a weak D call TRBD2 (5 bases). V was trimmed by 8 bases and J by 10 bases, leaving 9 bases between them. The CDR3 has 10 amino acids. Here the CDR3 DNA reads TGTGCCAGCGGAGGACTCGAGCAGTTCTTC. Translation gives CASGGLEQFF.

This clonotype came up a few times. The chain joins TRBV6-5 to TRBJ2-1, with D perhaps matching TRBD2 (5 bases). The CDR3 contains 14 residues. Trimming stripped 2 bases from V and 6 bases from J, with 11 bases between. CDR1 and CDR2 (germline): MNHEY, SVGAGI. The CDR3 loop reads CASSYRGPGNEQFF. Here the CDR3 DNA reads TGTGCCAGCAGTTACCGAGGGCCCGGCAATGAGCAGTTCTTC.

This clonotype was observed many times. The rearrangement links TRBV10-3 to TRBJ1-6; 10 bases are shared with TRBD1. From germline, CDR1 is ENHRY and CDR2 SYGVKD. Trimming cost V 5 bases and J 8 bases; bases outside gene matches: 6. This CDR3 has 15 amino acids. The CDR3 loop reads CAISQKDRGDSPLHF. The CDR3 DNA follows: TGTGCCATCAGTCAGAAGGACAGGGGGGATTCACCCCTCCACTTT.

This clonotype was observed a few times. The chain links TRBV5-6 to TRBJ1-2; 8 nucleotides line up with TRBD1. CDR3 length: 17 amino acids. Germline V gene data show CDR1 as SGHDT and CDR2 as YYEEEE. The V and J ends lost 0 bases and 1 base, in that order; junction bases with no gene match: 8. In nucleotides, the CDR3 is TGTGCCAGCAGCTTGGCCCGACAGGGGATACTTAACTATGGCTACACCTTC. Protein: CASSLARQGILNYGYTF.

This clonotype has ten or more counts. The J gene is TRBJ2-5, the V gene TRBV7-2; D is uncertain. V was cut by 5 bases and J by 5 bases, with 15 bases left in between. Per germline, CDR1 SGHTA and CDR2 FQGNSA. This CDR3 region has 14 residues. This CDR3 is CASSRVLGKETQYF. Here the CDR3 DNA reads TGTGCCAGCAGCCGAGTCCTCGGCAAGGAGACCCAGTACTTC.

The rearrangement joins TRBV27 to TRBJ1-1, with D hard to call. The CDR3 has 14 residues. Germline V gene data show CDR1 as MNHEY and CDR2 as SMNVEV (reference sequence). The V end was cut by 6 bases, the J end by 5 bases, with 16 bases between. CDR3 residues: CASSKGSVRTEAFF. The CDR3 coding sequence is TGTGCCAGCAGCAAAGGGTCGGTGAGGACTGAAGCTTTCTTT.

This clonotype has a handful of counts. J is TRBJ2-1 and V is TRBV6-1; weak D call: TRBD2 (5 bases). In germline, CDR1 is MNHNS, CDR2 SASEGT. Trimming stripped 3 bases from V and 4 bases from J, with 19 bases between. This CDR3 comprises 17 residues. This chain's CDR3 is CASSDLDFLTAYNEQFF. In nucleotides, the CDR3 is TGTGCCAGCAGTGATCTGGACTTCCTCACGGCTTACAATGAGCAGTTCTTC.

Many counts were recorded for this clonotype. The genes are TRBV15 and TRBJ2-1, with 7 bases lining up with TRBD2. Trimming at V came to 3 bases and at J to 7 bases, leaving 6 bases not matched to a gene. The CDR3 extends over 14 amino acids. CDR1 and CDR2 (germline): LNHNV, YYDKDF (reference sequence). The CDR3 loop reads CATSSLAAMNEQFF. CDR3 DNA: TGTGCCACCAGCAGTCTAGCGGCTATGAATGAGCAGTTCTTC. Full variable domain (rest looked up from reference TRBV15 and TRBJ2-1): DAMVIQNPRYQVTQFGKPVTLSCSQTLNHNVMYWYQQKSSQAPKLLFHYYDKDFNNEADTPDNFQSRRPNTSFCFLDIRSPGLGDTAMYLCATSSLAAMNEQFFGPGTRLTVL.

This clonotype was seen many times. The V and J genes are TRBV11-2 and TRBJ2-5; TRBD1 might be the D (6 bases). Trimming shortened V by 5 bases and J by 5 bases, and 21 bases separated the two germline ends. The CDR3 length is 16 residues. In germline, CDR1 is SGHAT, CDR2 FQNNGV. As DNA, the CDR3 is TGTGCCAGCAGCCAGCACGGGACACAATGGGAGGAGACCCAGTACTTC. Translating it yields CASSQHGTQWEETQYF.

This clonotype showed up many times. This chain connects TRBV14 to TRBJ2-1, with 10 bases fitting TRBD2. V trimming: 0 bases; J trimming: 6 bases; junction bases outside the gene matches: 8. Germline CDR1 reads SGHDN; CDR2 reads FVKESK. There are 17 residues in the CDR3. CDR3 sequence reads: CASSQDRRSGRVNEQFF. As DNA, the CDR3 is TGTGCCAGCAGCCAAGATAGAAGGAGCGGGAGGGTCAATGAGCAGTTCTTC.

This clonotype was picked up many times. Here the CDR3 reads CASSPSSGSGLIEQYF. For the CDR3, the DNA is TGTGCCAGCAGCCCCAGTAGCGGGAGCGGACTAATAGAGCAGTACTTC. The V call is TRBV7-9, the J call TRBJ2-7, with TRBD2 matching 9 bases. CDR3 length: 16 amino acids. Trimming took 5 bases from V and 7 from J; bases not matched to a gene: 15. The germline V gene encodes CDR1 SEHNR and CDR2 FQNEAQ (reference sequence). The full variable domain, its missing parts supplied by reference TRBV7-9 and TRBJ2-7, is DTGVSQNPRHKITKRGQNVTFRCDPISEHNRLYWYRQTLGQGPEFLTYFQNEAQLEKSRLLSDRFSAERPKGSFSTLEIQRTEQGDSAMYLCASSPSSGSGLIEQYFGPGTRLTVT.

CDR3 region: CASSQDEGAWTEAFF. The CDR3 nucleotides are TGTGCCAGCAGCCAAGACGAAGGGGCGTGGACTGAAGCTTTCTTT. V and J are TRBV3-1 and TRBJ1-1, with D maybe TRBD1 (5 bases). Trimming removed 0 bases from V and 5 bases from J, with 13 bases in between. The CDR3 spans 15 residues. In germline, CDR1 is LGHDT, CDR2 YNNKEL (reference sequence).

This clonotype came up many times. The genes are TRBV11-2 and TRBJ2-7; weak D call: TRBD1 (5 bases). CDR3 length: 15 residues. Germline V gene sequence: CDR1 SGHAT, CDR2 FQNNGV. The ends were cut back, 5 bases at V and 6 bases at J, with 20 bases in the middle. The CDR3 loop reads CASSPFGRSQGEQYF. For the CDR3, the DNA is TGTGCCAGCAGCCCCTTCGGGCGTTCTCAGGGCGAGCAGTACTTC.

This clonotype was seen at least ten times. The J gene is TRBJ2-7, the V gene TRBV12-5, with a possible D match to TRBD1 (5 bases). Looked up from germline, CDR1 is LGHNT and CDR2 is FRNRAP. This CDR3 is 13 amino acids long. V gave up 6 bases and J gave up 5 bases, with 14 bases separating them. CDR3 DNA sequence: TGTGCTAGTGGCAGGGTAAATCTGGACGAGCAGTACTTC. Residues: CASGRVNLDEQYF.

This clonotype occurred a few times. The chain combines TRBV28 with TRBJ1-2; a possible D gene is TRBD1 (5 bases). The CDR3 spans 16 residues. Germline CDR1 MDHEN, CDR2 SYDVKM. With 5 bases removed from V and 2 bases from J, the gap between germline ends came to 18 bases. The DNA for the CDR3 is TGTGCCAGCAGTCAAGAGAGACAGATACTAAACTATGGCTACACCTTC. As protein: CASSQERQILNYGYTF.

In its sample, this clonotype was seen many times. The CDR3 sequence is CASSRFGLAGGTDTQYF. CDR3 coding DNA: TGTGCCAGCAGCCGTTTCGGACTAGCGGGGGGGACAGATACGCAGTATTTT. The V and J genes are TRBV11-1 and TRBJ2-3; 15 nucleotides agree with TRBD2. CDR1 and CDR2 (germline): SGHAT, FQDESV (reference sequence). The CDR3 totals 17 residues. J was trimmed by 3 bases and V by 5 bases; bases with no gene match: 6.

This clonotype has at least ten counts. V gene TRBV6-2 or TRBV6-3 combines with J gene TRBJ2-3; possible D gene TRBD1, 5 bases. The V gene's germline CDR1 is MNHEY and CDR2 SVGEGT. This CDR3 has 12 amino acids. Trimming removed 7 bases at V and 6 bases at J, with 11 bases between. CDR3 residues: CASTSTADTQYF. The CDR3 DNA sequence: TGTGCCAGCACTTCGACAGCGGATACGCAGTATTTT.

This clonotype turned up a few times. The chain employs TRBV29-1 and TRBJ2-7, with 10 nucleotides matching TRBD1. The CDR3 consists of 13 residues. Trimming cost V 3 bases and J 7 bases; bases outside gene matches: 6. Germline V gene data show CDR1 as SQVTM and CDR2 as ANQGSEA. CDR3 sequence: CSVDGQGEGEQYF. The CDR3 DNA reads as TGCAGCGTTGATGGACAGGGGGAGGGAGAGCAGTACTTC.

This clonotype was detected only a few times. CDR3 region: CASSTDGYNEKLFF. CDR3 sequence (DNA): TGTGCCAGCTCAACGGACGGTTATAATGAAAAACTGTTTTTT. This chain joins TRBV18 and TRBJ1-4; no clear D gene. Trimming stripped 5 bases from V and 4 bases from J, with 11 bases between. Germline CDR1 and CDR2: KGHSH and LQKENI. The CDR3 loop spans 14 amino acids.

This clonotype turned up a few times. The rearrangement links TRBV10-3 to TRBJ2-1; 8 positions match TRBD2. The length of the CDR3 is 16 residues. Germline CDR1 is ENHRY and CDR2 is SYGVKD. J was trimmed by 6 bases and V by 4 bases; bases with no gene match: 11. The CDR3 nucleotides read TGTGCCATCAGTGCGGAGTCTAGCGGGCGGTCCAATGAGCAGTTCTTC. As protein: CAISAESSGRSNEQFF.

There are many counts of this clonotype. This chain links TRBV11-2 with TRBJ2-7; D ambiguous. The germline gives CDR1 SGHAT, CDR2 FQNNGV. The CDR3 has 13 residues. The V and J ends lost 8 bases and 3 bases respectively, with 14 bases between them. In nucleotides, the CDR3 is TGTGCCAGCCTGTCTACGTTAGACTACGAGCAGTACTTC. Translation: CASLSTLDYEQYF.